The 17 T cell receptor beta chains given below trace back to one sample, sequenced in a study of shared clonotypes between healthy human individuals. Naive CD8 cells lacked CD45RO, underwent positive selection for CCR7 and left out terminally differentiated effector memory CD45RA+ cells. Only in-frame clones appear in the TCRdb table, and some are missing; sequencing was by immunoSEQ multiplex PCR. Of more than 2 million clones in the sample, approximately 92% were seen once. The sample consisted of naive CD8+ T cells from PBMCs. The receptors stem from a man aged 18-30 years in good health. Some clones in this sample may be carry-over from other donors' samples.

Points on this clone: Other DNA sequences from this sample encode an identical CDR3 as well. This rearrangement joins TRBV4-3 to TRBJ1-1; no firm D call. This CDR3 region has 13 residues. Germline V gene lookup returns CDR1 LGHNA and CDR2 YSLEER. The V gene lost 3 bases and the J gene lost 1 base, with 6 bases spanning the gap. The CDR3 loop is CASSHLENTEAFF. The CDR3 bases are TGCGCCAGCAGCCACCTAGAGAACACTGAAGCTTTCTTT.

V usage is TRBV7-9 and J usage is TRBJ1-2; the D is unclear. Germline CDR1 reads SEHNR; CDR2 reads FQNEAQ (reference sequence). CDR3 size: 16 residues. Deletions cut 1 base from V and 4 bases from J, with 16 bases between. This chain's CDR3 is CASSLVLSRRPYGYTF. CDR3 in DNA: TGTGCCAGCAGCTTAGTTTTGAGCCGCCGGCCCTATGGCTACACCTTC.

The CDR3 loop reads CSFPGEGEQFF. For the CDR3, the DNA is TGCAGCTTCCCTGGGGAGGGTGAGCAGTTCTTC. This sequence joins TRBV29-1 and TRBJ2-1; 7 positions agree with TRBD2. V was clipped by 8 bases and J by 9 bases; unmatched bases: 7. Germline assignment: CDR1 SQVTM and CDR2 ANQGSEA. The CDR3 totals 11 residues.

The gene calls are TRBV28 and TRBJ1-5; perhaps TRBD1 as D (5 bases). There are 17 residues in the CDR3. Trimming cost V 2 bases and J 6 bases, with 20 bases left between them. The germline V gene has CDR1 MDHEN and CDR2 SYDVKM. This CDR3 is CASSLTPPGSGGQPQHF. CDR3 in DNA: TGTGCCAGCAGTTTAACCCCACCTGGCAGCGGGGGTCAGCCCCAGCATTTT.

The CDR3 nucleotides read TGTGCCAGCAGCGCCTTGGTGGGCGATGGCTACACCTTC. It encodes CASSALVGDGYTF. The chain has TRBV6-5 and TRBJ1-2, with D uncertain. V lost 6 bases and J lost 6, with 14 bases in between. Germline V gives CDR1 MNHEY, CDR2 SVGAGI. This CDR3 has 13 residues.

The J gene is TRBJ2-7, the V gene TRBV18; perhaps TRBD1 as D (6 bases). Trimming pared 0 bases from V and 3 bases from J, leaving 18 bases between. Germline lookup yields CDR1 KGHSH and CDR2 LQKENI. The CDR3 length is 17 residues. CDR3 region: CASSPPGHRAPRYEQYF. DNA for the CDR3: TGTGCCAGCTCACCACCGGGACACAGGGCCCCCCGCTACGAGCAGTACTTC.

V usage is TRBV7-3 and J usage is TRBJ2-7, with D possibly TRBD2 on 5 matching bases. Germline CDR1 SGHTA, CDR2 FQGTGA. This CDR3 region has 13 residues. The V end lost 1 base, the J end lost 6 bases, and 10 bases lay between the germline ends. CDR3 residues: CASSLIGAGEQYF. The CDR3 DNA follows: TGTGCCAGCAGCTTAATAGGCGCGGGCGAGCAGTACTTC.

The chain links TRBV10-1 to TRBJ1-4; a weak D match, TRBD1 (5 bases). V lost 3 bases, J lost 1 base, and 9 bases lay in between. Germline CDR1 reads WNHNN; CDR2 reads SYGVQD (reference sequence). This CDR3 region has 15 residues. CDR3 sequence reads: CASSEGGGTNEKLFF. The CDR3 coding sequence is TGCGCCAGCAGTGAAGGTGGGGGAACTAATGAAAAACTGTTTTTT.

This clone appeared a single time. In DNA form, the CDR3 reads TGTGCCGGACAGGTTACCACCGGGGAGCTGTTTTTT. This gives the protein CAGQVTTGELFF. The chain links TRBV30 to TRBJ2-2, with 7 bases matching TRBD1. Looked up from germline, CDR1 is GTSNPN and CDR2 is SVGIG (reference sequence). The trim removed 8 bases at V and 4 bases at J, leaving 4 bases unmatched. The CDR3 contains 12 residues.

The V and J genes are TRBV2 and TRBJ1-5, with 7 bases fitting TRBD1. Germline V gene data show CDR1 as SNHLY and CDR2 as FYNNEI. This CDR3 region has 16 residues. The V segment lost 6 bases and the J segment 0 bases; nucleotides outside the gene matches: 8. The CDR3 protein is CASSRGATTSNQPQHF. The CDR3 DNA reads as TGTGCCAGCAGCAGGGGGGCAACAACTAGCAATCAGCCCCAGCATTTT.

The rearrangement uses TRBV7-8 and TRBJ2-1, with 11 bases that match TRBD2. Trimming removed 2 bases from V and 7 bases from J; junction bases left unmatched: 4. The CDR3 is 15 amino acids. Germline loops: CDR1 SGHVS, CDR2 FQNEAQ. The CDR3: CASSLLAGGANEQFF. DNA of the CDR3: TGTGCCAGCAGCTTACTAGCGGGAGGTGCTAATGAGCAGTTCTTC.

The chain joins TRBV7-3 to TRBJ2-2; 9 nucleotides agree with TRBD1. The germline CDR1 and CDR2 sequences are SGHTA and FQGTGA. The CDR3 is 17 amino acids. Trimming cost V 2 bases and J 0 bases; bases outside gene matches: 4. The CDR3 region has the DNA TGTGCCAGCAGCTTACCGGGACAGGGCCCGAACACCGGGGAGCTGTTTTTT. Protein sequence: CASSLPGQGPNTGELFF. The full variable domain, with the rest looked up from reference TRBV7-3 and TRBJ2-2, is GAGVSQTPSNKVTEKGKYVELRCDPISGHTALYWYRQSLGQGPEFLIYFQGTGAADDSGLPNDRFFAVRPEGSVSTLKIQRTERGDSAVYLCASSLPGQGPNTGELFFGEGSRLTVL.

The rearrangement links TRBV28 to TRBJ1-1; no clear D. The CDR3 runs 13 residues. V lost 3 bases to trimming and J lost 8 bases, with 13 bases between them. Germline V CDR1 and CDR2: MDHEN, SYDVKM. The CDR3 nucleotides are TGTGCCAGCAGTTTCCGCATATCGGCCGAAGCTTTCTTT. It codes for CASSFRISAEAFF.

V is TRBV28 and J is TRBJ2-2; 7 bases agree with TRBD1. The CDR3 totals 16 residues. Trimming cost V 3 bases and J 2 bases; bases outside gene matches: 6. Looked up from germline, CDR1 is MDHEN and CDR2 is SYDVKM. The CDR3 nucleotides are TGTGCCAGCAGTTTTCCGGGACAGCCAAACACCGGGGAGCTGTTTTTT. It codes for CASSFPGQPNTGELFF. The variable domain in full, with the rest retrieved from reference TRBV28 and TRBJ2-2, is DVKVTQSSRYLVKRTGEKVFLECVQDMDHENMFWYRQDPGLGLRLIYFSYDVKMKEKGDIPEGYSVSREKKERFSLILESASTNQTSMYLCASSFPGQPNTGELFFGEGSRLTVL.

This chain links TRBV30 with TRBJ1-1; D gene uncertain. In germline, CDR1 is GTSNPN, CDR2 SVGIG (reference sequence). This CDR3 spans 16 amino acids. V was cut by 0 bases and J by 1 base, with 15 bases left in between. CDR3 region: CAWSVLGWAPNTEAFF. CDR3 DNA: TGTGCCTGGAGTGTCCTAGGATGGGCACCGAACACTGAAGCTTTCTTT.

The table lists this clone with a count of one. The chain combines TRBV5-1 with TRBJ2-2, with TRBD1 as a possible D gene (6 bases). CDR3 length: 15 residues. V was shortened by 1 base and J by 6 bases, with 13 bases between the two germline ends. Germline values: CDR1 SGHRS, CDR2 YFSETQ. The CDR3 DNA sequence: TGCGCCAGCAGCTTGTACAGGGAGAATTCCGGGGAGCTGTTTTTT. Protein: CASSLYRENSGELFF.

This chain links TRBV18 with TRBJ2-7; the D gene is possibly TRBD1 (6 bases). CDR3 length equals 15 residues. Germline lookup yields CDR1 KGHSH and CDR2 LQKENI. The V end was cut by 1 base, the J end by 2 bases, with 12 bases between. CDR3 residues: CASSPLTGTTYEQYF. CDR3 in DNA: TGTGCCAGCTCACCACTTACAGGGACGACCTACGAGCAGTACTTC.